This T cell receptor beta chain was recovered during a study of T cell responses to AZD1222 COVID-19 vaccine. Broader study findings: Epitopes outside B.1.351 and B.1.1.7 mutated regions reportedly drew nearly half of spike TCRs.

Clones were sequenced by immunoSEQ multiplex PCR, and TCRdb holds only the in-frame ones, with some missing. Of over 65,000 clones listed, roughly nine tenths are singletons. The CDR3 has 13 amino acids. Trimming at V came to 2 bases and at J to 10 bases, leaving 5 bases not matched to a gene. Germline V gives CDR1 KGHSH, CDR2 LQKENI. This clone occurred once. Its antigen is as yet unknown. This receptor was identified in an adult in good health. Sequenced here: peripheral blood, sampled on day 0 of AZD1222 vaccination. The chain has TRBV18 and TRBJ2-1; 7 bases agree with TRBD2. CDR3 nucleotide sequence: TGTGCCAGCTCACCAAAAGAGGGACTAGAGCAGTTCTTC. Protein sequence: CASSPKEGLEQFF.